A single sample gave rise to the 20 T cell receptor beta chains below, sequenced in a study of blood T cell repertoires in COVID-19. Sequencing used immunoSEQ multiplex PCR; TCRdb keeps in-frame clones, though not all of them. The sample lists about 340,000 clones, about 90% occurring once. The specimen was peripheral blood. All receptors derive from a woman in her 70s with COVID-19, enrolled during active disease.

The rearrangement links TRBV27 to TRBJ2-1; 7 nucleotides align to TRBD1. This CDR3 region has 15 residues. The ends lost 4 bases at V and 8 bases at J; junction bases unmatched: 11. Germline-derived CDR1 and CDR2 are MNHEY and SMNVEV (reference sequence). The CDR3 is CASSSLSQGSYEQFF. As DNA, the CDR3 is TGTGCCAGCAGTTCTCTTTCACAGGGGAGCTATGAGCAGTTCTTC.

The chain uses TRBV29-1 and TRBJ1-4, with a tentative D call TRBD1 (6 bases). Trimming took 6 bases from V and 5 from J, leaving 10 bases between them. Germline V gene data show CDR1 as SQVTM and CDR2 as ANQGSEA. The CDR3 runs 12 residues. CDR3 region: CSVGQSNEKLFF. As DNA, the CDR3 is TGCAGCGTCGGACAGAGCAATGAAAAACTGTTTTTT.

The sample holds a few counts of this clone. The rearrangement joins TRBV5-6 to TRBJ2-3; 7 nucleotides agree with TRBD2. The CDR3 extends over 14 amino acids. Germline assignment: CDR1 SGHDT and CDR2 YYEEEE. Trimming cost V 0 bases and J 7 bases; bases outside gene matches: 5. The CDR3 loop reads CASSLAGLDYTQYF. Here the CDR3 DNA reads TGTGCCAGCAGCTTGGCCGGACTAGATTATACGCAGTATTTT.

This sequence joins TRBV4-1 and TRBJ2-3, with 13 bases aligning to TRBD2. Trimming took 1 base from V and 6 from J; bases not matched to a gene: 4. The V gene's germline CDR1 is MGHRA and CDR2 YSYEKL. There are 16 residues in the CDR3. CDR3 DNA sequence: TGCGCCAGCAGCCAAGTGGGACTAGCGGGGTCTGATACGCAGTATTTT. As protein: CASSQVGLAGSDTQYF.

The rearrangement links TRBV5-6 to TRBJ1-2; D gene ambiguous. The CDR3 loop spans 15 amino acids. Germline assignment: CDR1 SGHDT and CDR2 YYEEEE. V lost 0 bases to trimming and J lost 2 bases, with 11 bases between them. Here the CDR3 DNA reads TGTGCCAGCAGCTTGGGAGGATTCGCCAACTATGGCTACACCTTC. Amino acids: CASSLGGFANYGYTF.

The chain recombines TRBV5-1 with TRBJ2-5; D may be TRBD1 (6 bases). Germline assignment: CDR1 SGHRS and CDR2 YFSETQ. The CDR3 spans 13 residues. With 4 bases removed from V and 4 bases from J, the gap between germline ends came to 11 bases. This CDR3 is CASSPDRGETQYF. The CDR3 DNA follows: TGCGCCAGCAGCCCGGACAGAGGAGAGACCCAGTACTTC.

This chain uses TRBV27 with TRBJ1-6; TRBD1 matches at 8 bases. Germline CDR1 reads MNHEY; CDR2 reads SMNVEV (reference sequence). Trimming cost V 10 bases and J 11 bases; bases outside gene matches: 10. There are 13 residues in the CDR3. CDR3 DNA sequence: TGTGCCACCGGACAGGGCTATACGACACCCCTCCACTTT. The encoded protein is CATGQGYTTPLHF.

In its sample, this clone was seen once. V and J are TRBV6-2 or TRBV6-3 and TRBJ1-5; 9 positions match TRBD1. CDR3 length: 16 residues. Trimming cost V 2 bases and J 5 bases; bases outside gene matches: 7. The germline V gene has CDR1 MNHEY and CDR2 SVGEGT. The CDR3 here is CASSYLTGGRDQPQHF. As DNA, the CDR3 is TGTGCCAGCAGTTACCTGACAGGGGGTCGGGATCAGCCCCAGCATTTT.

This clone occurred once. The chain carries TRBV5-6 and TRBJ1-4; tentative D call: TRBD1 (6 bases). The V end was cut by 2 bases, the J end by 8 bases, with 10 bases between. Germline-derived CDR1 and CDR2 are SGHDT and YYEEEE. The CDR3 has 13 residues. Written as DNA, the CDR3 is TGTGCCAGCAGCTTACAGGGACGAGAAAAACTGTTTTTT. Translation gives CASSLQGREKLFF.

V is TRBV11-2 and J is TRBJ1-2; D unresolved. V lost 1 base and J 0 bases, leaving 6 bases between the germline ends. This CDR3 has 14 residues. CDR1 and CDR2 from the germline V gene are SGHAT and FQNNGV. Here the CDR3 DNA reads TGTGCCAGCAGCTTAGGTGCGGCTAACTATGGCTACACCTTC. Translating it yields CASSLGAANYGYTF. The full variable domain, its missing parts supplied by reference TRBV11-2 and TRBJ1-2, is EAGVAQSPRYKIIEKRQSVAFWCNPISGHATLYWYQQILGQGPKLLIQFQNNGVVDDSQLPKDRFSAERLKGVDSTLKIQPAKLEDSAVYLCASSLGAANYGYTFGSGTRLTVV.

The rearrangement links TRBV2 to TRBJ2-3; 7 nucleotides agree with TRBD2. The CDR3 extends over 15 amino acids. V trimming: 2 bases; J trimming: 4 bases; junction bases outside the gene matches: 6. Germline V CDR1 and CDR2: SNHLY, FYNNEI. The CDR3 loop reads CASSETGGLPDTQYF. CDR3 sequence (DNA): TGTGCCAGCAGTGAAACGGGGGGTTTACCAGATACGCAGTATTTT.

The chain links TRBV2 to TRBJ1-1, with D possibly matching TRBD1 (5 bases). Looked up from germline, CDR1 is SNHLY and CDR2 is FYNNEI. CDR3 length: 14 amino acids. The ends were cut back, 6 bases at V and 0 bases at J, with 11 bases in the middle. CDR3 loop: CASRWGGLNTEAFF. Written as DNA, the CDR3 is TGTGCCAGCAGATGGGGGGGTTTGAACACTGAAGCTTTCTTT.

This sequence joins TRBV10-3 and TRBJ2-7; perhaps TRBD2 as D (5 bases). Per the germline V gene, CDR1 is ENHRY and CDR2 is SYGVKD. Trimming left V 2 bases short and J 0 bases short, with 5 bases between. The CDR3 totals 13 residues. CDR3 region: CAISEGSSYEQYF. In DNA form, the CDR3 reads TGTGCCATCAGTGAGGGGAGCTCCTACGAGCAGTACTTC.

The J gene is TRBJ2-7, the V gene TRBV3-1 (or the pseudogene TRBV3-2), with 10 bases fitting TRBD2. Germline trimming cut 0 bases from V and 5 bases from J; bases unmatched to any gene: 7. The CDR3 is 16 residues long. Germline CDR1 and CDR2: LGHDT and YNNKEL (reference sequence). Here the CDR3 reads CASSQDPLAGSDEQYF. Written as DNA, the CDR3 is TGTGCCAGCAGCCAAGATCCACTAGCGGGGAGCGACGAGCAGTACTTC.

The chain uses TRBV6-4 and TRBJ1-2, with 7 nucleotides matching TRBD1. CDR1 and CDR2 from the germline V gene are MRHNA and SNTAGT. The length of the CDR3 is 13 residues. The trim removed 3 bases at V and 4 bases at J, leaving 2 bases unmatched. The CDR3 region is CASSETGTYGYTF. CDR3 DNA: TGTGCCAGCAGTGAGACAGGGACCTATGGCTACACCTTC.

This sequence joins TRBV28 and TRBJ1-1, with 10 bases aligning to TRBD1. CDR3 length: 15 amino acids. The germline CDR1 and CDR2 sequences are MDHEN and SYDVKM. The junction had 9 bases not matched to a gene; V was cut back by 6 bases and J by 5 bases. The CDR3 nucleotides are TGTGCCAGCAGCCGGGACAGGGGAGCGGGGACTGAAGCTTTCTTT. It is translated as CASSRDRGAGTEAFF.

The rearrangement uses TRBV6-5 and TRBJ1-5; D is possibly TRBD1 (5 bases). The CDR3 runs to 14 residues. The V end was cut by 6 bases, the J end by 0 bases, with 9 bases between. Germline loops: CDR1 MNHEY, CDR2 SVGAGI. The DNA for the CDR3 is TGTGCCAGCAGCGACAGTTTTAGCAATCAGCCCCAGCATTTT. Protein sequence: CASSDSFSNQPQHF.

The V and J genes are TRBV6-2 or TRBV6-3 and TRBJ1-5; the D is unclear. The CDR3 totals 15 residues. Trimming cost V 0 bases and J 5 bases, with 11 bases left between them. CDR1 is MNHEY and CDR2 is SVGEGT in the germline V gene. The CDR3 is CASSYSKGGDQPQHF. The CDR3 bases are TGTGCCAGCAGTTACTCGAAGGGAGGAGATCAGCCCCAGCATTTT.

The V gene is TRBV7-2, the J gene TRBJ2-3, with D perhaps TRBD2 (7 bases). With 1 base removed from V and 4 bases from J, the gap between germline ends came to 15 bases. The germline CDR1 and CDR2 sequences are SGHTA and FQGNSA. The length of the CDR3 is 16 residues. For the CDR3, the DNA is TGTGCCAGCAGCTTAGGCCCTGCGGGGGCGTCAGATACGCAGTATTTT. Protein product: CASSLGPAGASDTQYF.

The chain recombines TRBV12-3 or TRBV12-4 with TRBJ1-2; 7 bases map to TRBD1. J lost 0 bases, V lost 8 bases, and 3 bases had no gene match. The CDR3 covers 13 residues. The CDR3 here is CASRDSPNYGYTF. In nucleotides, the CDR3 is TGTGCCAGCCGGGACAGCCCTAACTATGGCTACACCTTC.